This T cell receptor beta chain was sequenced in a study of blood T cell repertoires in COVID-19. Study overall: Researchers got acute and convalescent COVID-19 samples from the United States, Italy and Spain. Sample material is recorded as cDNA or gDNA derived from T cells, B-cell-depleted T cells, or PBMCs.

This clone came up a few times. Trimming shortened V by 3 bases and J by 8 bases, and 16 bases separated the two germline ends. The CDR3 contains 14 residues. The V gene's germline CDR1 is LNHDA and CDR2 SQIVND (reference sequence). Authors' processing steps: From reference gene primer amplification, estimates of nucleated cell counts were derived. TCRdb's table, derived via immunoSEQ multiplex PCR, lists solely in-frame clones and lacks some. V, J and clone size are those of that table, while D and trimming were read from the DNA. There are about 180,000 clones in the sample; 86% occur only once, and about a fifth lies in the top ten.

The genes are TRBV19 and TRBJ1-2, with D unclear. The source is a man between 65 and 85 years old with active or convalescent COVID-19. Sequenced material: peripheral blood. Here the CDR3 reads CASSIVPPGSGYTF. DNA for the CDR3: TGTGCCAGTAGTATCGTCCCCCCTGGCTCCGGCTACACCTTC.